This entry lists 21 T cell receptor beta chains sequenced from one sample in a study of T-cell memory formation after mild COVID-19. TCRdb ran MiXCR on the 5' RACE reads and lists one entry per CDR3 protein. The sample yields about 410,000 distinct CDR3 sequences, roughly a quarter seen once. Input material: PBMCs or a T cell subset sorted from them (not recorded which). The receptors were sampled from an adult woman who had mild COVID-19 (a few samples of this study predate the infection). Cell type and time point are not known.

This clonotype came up many times. The chain recombines TRBV7-3 with TRBJ2-1; D remains ambiguous. Germline V gene sequence: CDR1 SGHTA, CDR2 FQGTGA. The CDR3 has 14 amino acids. Trimming took off 4 bases at V and 0 bases at J, with 7 bases between the two ends. CDR3 sequence reads: CASSSDDSYNEQFF. The CDR3, as DNA: TGTGCCAGCAGCTCGGACGACTCCTACAATGAGCAGTTCTTC.

The chain joins TRBV3-1 to TRBJ2-3; D not resolved. Germline V gives CDR1 LGHDT, CDR2 YNNKEL (reference sequence). The CDR3 contains 13 residues. V lost 1 base and J lost 2, with 4 bases in between. The CDR3 DNA reads TGTGCCAGCAGCCAAGCCAACACAGATACGCAGTATTTT. Translating it yields CASSQANTDTQYF.

This clonotype appeared a few times. This chain connects TRBV4-1 to TRBJ1-1; unclear D gene. Germline V gene sequence: CDR1 MGHRA, CDR2 YSYEKL. There are 14 residues in the CDR3. The V end was cut by 8 bases, the J end by 5 bases, with 18 bases between. CDR3 protein: CASLLDGVGTEAFF. CDR3 DNA: TGCGCCAGCCTTCTTGACGGGGTTGGTACTGAAGCTTTCTTT.

The count of this clonotype is one. The genes are TRBV3-1 and TRBJ1-4, with a tentative D call TRBD1 (5 bases). The germline V gene encodes CDR1 LGHDT and CDR2 YNNKEL (reference sequence). The CDR3 is 16 residues long. Trimming removed 3 bases at V and 2 bases at J, with 13 bases between. The CDR3 DNA reads as TGTGCCAGCAGCCAGATCGGGCAGGGCACTAATGAAAAACTGTTTTTT. This sequence encodes CASSQIGQGTNEKLFF.

This clonotype was observed at least ten times. The chain recombines TRBV7-6 with TRBJ2-1, with 12 positions matching TRBD2. There are 14 residues in the CDR3. V lost 3 bases and J lost 10; bases outside the gene matches: 4. CDR1 is SGHVS, CDR2 FNYEAQ, per germline. The DNA of the CDR3 is TGTGCCAGCAGCTTCCTAGCGGGAGGGCGGGAGCAGTTCTTC. Translated, it gives CASSFLAGGREQFF. Together with reference TRBV7-6 and TRBJ2-1, the CDR3 gives the full variable domain: GAGVSQSPRYKVTKRGQDVALRCDPISGHVSLYWYRQALGQGPEFLTYFNYEAQQDKSGLPNDRFSAERPEGSISTLTIQRTEQRDSAMYRCASSFLAGGREQFFGPGTRLTVL.

V and J are TRBV10-3 and TRBJ2-1; D is uncertain. CDR3 size: 14 residues. Per the germline V gene, CDR1 is ENHRY and CDR2 is SYGVKD. V was pared by 4 bases and J by 5 bases, with 12 bases between. The CDR3 here is CAISVFSANNEQFF. CDR3 nucleotides: TGTGCCATCAGTGTCTTCAGCGCAAACAATGAGCAGTTCTTC.

This clonotype was counted between two and nine times. The chain joins TRBV7-9 to TRBJ2-5, with D maybe TRBD1 (5 bases). This CDR3 contains 14 residues. Trimming took off 5 bases at V and 4 bases at J, with 14 bases between the two ends. Germline V gene sequence: CDR1 SEHNR, CDR2 FQNEAQ (reference sequence). The CDR3 nucleotides are TGTGCCAGCAGCCTATCGGAAGGGGTAGAGACCCAGTACTTC. Its translation: CASSLSEGVETQYF.

CDR3 DNA: TGTGCCAGTAGTTGGCAGGAGACCGGGGAGCTGTTTTTT. Translation: CASSWQETGELFF. V and J are TRBV19 and TRBJ2-2; D is ambiguous. The CDR3 covers 13 residues. Germline V CDR1 and CDR2: LNHDA, SQIVND (reference sequence). Trimming cost V 5 bases and J 5 bases, with 9 bases left between them.

This clonotype was found a few times. The chain carries TRBV5-1 and TRBJ1-1; 8 nucleotides align to TRBD1. V lost 3 bases and J lost 4; bases outside the gene matches: 5. The CDR3 is 14 amino acids. From germline, CDR1 is SGHRS and CDR2 YFSETQ. CDR3 sequence reads: CASSSTGVATEAFF. The CDR3 nucleotides read TGCGCCAGCAGCTCGACAGGGGTCGCCACTGAAGCTTTCTTT.

This clonotype was seen a few times. V usage is TRBV9 and J usage is TRBJ2-3; D may be TRBD2 (7 bases). There are 14 residues in the CDR3. Trimming took 4 bases from V and 6 from J, leaving 15 bases between them. Germline V gene sequence: CDR1 SGDLS, CDR2 YYNGEE. This CDR3 is CASSYIGGPDTQYF. The DNA for the CDR3 is TGTGCCAGCAGCTATATCGGGGGGCCGGATACGCAGTATTTT.

This clonotype was counted between two and nine times. CDR3: CSVEPGGVTDTQYF. For the CDR3, the DNA is TGCAGCGTTGAGCCGGGGGGGGTCACAGATACGCAGTATTTT. The genes are TRBV29-1 and TRBJ2-3, with TRBD2 matching 8 bases. The V segment lost 3 bases and the J segment 2 bases; nucleotides outside the gene matches: 4. This CDR3 is 14 amino acids long. Germline V CDR1 and CDR2: SQVTM, ANQGSEA.

This chain links TRBV5-1 with TRBJ2-5; D call uncertain. Germline CDR1 reads SGHRS; CDR2 reads YFSETQ. The CDR3 is 13 residues long. V lost 2 bases to trimming and J lost 1 base, with 6 bases between them. CDR3 protein: CASSLNSQETQYF. The CDR3 region has the DNA TGCGCCAGCAGCTTAAACAGCCAAGAGACCCAGTACTTC.

The gene calls are TRBV4-1 and TRBJ2-7; D gene uncertain. The CDR3 loop spans 14 amino acids. Germline V gives CDR1 MGHRA, CDR2 YSYEKL. V lost 1 base and J 3 bases, leaving 10 bases between the germline ends. The CDR3 sequence is CASSQGLGFYEQYF. The CDR3 nucleotides read TGCGCCAGCAGCCAAGGTTTGGGCTTCTACGAGCAGTACTTC.

As to this clonotype: A junction boundary mismatches the germline segment, possibly from a read error. The V call is TRBV24-1, the J call TRBJ2-7; D is perhaps TRBD1 (6 bases). There are 12 residues in the CDR3. Germline CDR1 KGHDR, CDR2 SFDVKD. The CDR3: CATSDSDRNWNF. The CDR3 DNA reads TGTGCCACCAGTGATTCCGACAGGAACTGGAACTTC.

This clonotype turned up a few times. The chain links TRBV12-3 or TRBV12-4 to TRBJ2-2, with D hard to call. V was pared by 4 bases and J by 1 base, with 7 bases between. This CDR3 has 14 residues. This chain's CDR3 is CASSWHLNTGELFF. CDR3 bases: TGTGCCAGCAGTTGGCACCTGAACACCGGGGAGCTGTTTTTT.

J is TRBJ2-5 and V is TRBV5-1; D perhaps matches TRBD1 (6 bases). V was shortened by 3 bases and J by 5 bases, with 17 bases between the two germline ends. Germline-derived CDR1 and CDR2 are SGHRS and YFSETQ. There are 15 residues in the CDR3. The CDR3 coding sequence is TGCGCCAGCAGCTCCGGGACACTCGGTTGGGAGACCCAGTACTTC. It translates to CASSSGTLGWETQYF.

The chain uses TRBV6-2 or TRBV6-3 and TRBJ2-7; D might be TRBD1 (7 bases). The germline V gene encodes CDR1 MNHEY and CDR2 SVGEGT. The CDR3 runs to 16 residues. Trimming cost V 6 bases and J 1 base, with 19 bases left between them. The CDR3: CASSDWDLGQSYEQYF. CDR3 DNA sequence: TGTGCCAGCAGCGATTGGGACTTGGGACAGTCCTACGAGCAGTACTTC.

The rearrangement links TRBV10-3 to TRBJ2-7; D is uncertain. Trimming cost V 5 bases and J 5 bases, with 7 bases left between them. In germline, CDR1 is ENHRY, CDR2 SYGVKD. The CDR3 has 11 residues. The DNA of the CDR3 is TGTGCCATCAGTACCCGGGACGAGCAGTACTTC. It translates to CAISTRDEQYF.

V gene TRBV7-2 combines with J gene TRBJ2-1, with 10 bases identical to TRBD2. Germline CDR1 SGHTA, CDR2 FQGNSA. The CDR3 spans 15 residues. The V gene end was trimmed by 3 bases and the J gene end by 9 bases; junction bases not matched to a gene: 8. The CDR3 is CASSLGLANQGEQFF. In DNA, the CDR3 is TGTGCCAGCAGCTTGGGACTAGCGAACCAAGGTGAGCAGTTCTTC.

The CDR3 DNA reads as TGTGCCACCAGTGATCAGGGGGCAGCAATCGGGGAGCTGTTTTTT. Translated: CATSDQGAAIGELFF. The chain links TRBV24-1 to TRBJ2-2; 8 nucleotides match TRBD1. The CDR3 is 15 amino acids. Trimming removed 3 bases from V and 7 bases from J; junction bases left unmatched: 6. Germline CDR1 is KGHDR and CDR2 is SFDVKD.

This clonotype was observed a handful of times. This chain joins TRBV9 and TRBJ1-2; perhaps TRBD1 as D (6 bases). Trimming removed 3 bases at V and 4 bases at J, with 19 bases between. The length of the CDR3 is 16 residues. Germline V gives CDR1 SGDLS, CDR2 YYNGEE. Here the CDR3 reads CASSAPSGGGVYGYTF. CDR3 nucleotide sequence: TGTGCCAGCAGCGCACCTTCGGGGGGGGGCGTCTATGGCTACACCTTC.